The present entry profiles one T cell receptor (beta chain) with its context. What it recognizes is unknown. This sample was taken from a study of shared clonotypes between healthy human individuals. Whole-study results and caveats: Memory subsets had estimated richness that was generally smaller than that of naive subsets.

Trimming stripped 8 bases from V and 1 base from J, with 13 bases between. Germline V gene sequence: CDR1 SNHLY, CDR2 FYNNEI. The CDR3 runs to 14 residues. Some clones are missing from TCRdb's copy, which holds only in-frame ones; the method was immunoSEQ multiplex PCR. The table includes around 340,000 clones, around four fifths detected once. Subsets obtained from CD4+ cells comprised CD45RA+ naive and CD45RA-negative memory cells. This rearrangement joins TRBV2 to TRBJ2-3; D gene ambiguous. Sequencing was performed on memory CD4+ T cells sorted from blood. Noted subset: CD45RA-negative fraction. This TCR was sampled from a man aged 25-45 years in good health. CDR3 DNA: TGTGCCAGCGTCGTCGGTGTCGGCACAGATACGCAGTATTTT. This translates into CASVVGVGTDTQYF.